This TCR beta chain was captured in a study of Ad26.COV2.S vaccination and SARS-CoV-2 variants. Study outcomes and limitations: Individuals receiving vaccine had higher spike-specific TCR breadth than placebo recipients did.

The treatment was: 15 to 20 received Ad26.COV2.S at low or high dose, single or two shots; about 5 received placebo; per-sample allocation not given. All samples were drawn on day 63, counting from the first vaccine or placebo injection. The sample came from a Boston adult aged 18-55 years. Built on an Ad26 vector, the vaccine expressed Wuhan-strain SARS-CoV-2 spike. CDR1 and CDR2 from the germline V gene are MGHRA and YSYEKL. The V and J ends lost 0 bases and 2 bases respectively, with 12 bases between them. The CDR3 sequence is 16 residues long. Produced via immunoSEQ multiplex PCR; TCRdb's table is partial and in-frame only. Among over 400,000 clones listed, about 90% were seen once. Points on this clone: The antigen remains unidentified.

V usage is TRBV4-1 and J usage is TRBJ2-3; D tentatively reads TRBD1 or TRBD2 (6 bases each). The TCR was taken from a person between 18 and 65 years old who received the Ad26.COV2.S COVID-19 vaccine or a placebo. Specimen: peripheral blood, collected in a trial of Ad26.COV2.S vaccine versus placebo. Written as DNA, the CDR3 is TGCGCCAGCAGCCAAGAGGGGGCGGGGATCACAGATACGCAGTATTTT. The encoded protein is CASSQEGAGITDTQYF.